This entry concerns a single T cell receptor beta chain. Produced via immunoSEQ multiplex PCR; TCRdb's table is partial and in-frame only. The data hold some 360,000 clones, with approximately 90% observed a single time. Trimming removed 2 bases at V and 2 bases at J, with 7 bases between. CDR3 size: 13 residues. Germline CDR1 is SGHRS and CDR2 is YFSETQ. The data are from a study of blood T cell repertoires in COVID-19. This clonotype was sampled from a woman in her sixties or seventies with COVID-19, enrolled during active disease. The source material was peripheral blood. The chain has TRBV5-1 and TRBJ1-1; no definite D call. This CDR3 reads CASSFRGNTEAFF. CDR3 bases: TGCGCCAGCAGCTTCCGCGGTAACACTGAAGCTTTCTTT.